The T cell receptor beta chain under discussion was sequenced for a study of control samples from healthy donors and cancer patients. Measured with immunoSEQ multiplex PCR; TCRdb has only the in-frame clones, and not every one. The table shows more than 150,000 clones, with 80% to 95% occurring only once. The CDR3 is made up of 15 amino acids. Germline CDR1 reads MDHEN; CDR2 reads SYDVKM. V lost 2 bases and J lost 5, with 12 bases in between. The rearrangement links TRBV28 to TRBJ2-2, with D unresolved. The sequencing sample was made of blood. This sequence originates from a man between 18 and 29 years old in good health. CDR3 sequence: CASSLPPPETGELFF. The CDR3 region has the DNA TGTGCCAGCAGTTTACCCCCCCCTGAGACCGGGGAGCTGTTTTTT.